One sample yielded the 10 T cell receptor beta chains listed below, sequenced in a study of blood T cell repertoires in COVID-19. Generated by immunoSEQ multiplex PCR, the TCRdb table keeps only in-frame clones and is missing some. Here the sample spans about 330,000 clones, approximately 85% being singletons. Sample: peripheral blood. The receptor source for this set is a woman in her forties or fifties with acute or convalescent COVID-19.

The chain combines TRBV20-1 with TRBJ1-1; D remains unclear. Trimming left V 3 bases short and J 10 bases short, with 18 bases between. Germline V gives CDR1 DFQATT, CDR2 SNEGSKA (reference sequence). This CDR3 has 13 residues. The CDR3 loop is CSASTSFVVLAFF. The CDR3 nucleotides are TGCAGTGCTAGTACTTCCTTCGTAGTGTTAGCTTTCTTT.

The chain is built from TRBV29-1 and TRBJ2-1; weak D call: TRBD2 (6 bases). The CDR3 is made up of 17 amino acids. V was shortened by 3 bases and J by 1 base, with 19 bases between the two germline ends. Germline CDR1 reads SQVTM; CDR2 reads ANQGSEA. The CDR3 sequence is CSVDGLAYRLSYNEQFF. The CDR3, as DNA: TGCAGCGTTGATGGGCTAGCGTACCGCTTATCCTACAATGAGCAGTTCTTC.

This rearrangement joins TRBV7-3 to TRBJ1-5; maybe TRBD1 (6 bases). V was cut by 4 bases and J by 6 bases, with 16 bases left in between. This CDR3 comprises 15 residues. Germline CDR1 reads SGHTA; CDR2 reads FQGTGA. As DNA, the CDR3 is TGTGCCAGCAGCTCTGGGGCAGGGGATTTTCAGCCCCAGCATTTT. This gives the protein CASSSGAGDFQPQHF. Drawing the rest from reference TRBV7-3 and TRBJ1-5, the complete variable domain is GAGVSQTPSNKVTEKGKYVELRCDPISGHTALYWYRQSLGQGPEFLIYFQGTGAADDSGLPNDRFFAVRPEGSVSTLKIQRTERGDSAVYLCASSSGAGDFQPQHFGDGTRLSIL.

This clone has just a few counts. V gene TRBV19 combines with J gene TRBJ1-1; D gene ambiguous. CDR3 length: 15 residues. Germline V lookup: CDR1 LNHDA, CDR2 SQIVND (reference sequence). V was clipped by 1 base and J by 5 bases, with 14 bases between them. The CDR3 bases are TGTGCCAGTAGTATAGCCGGGTTAACCGGGACTGAAGCTTTCTTT. Protein sequence: CASSIAGLTGTEAFF. The full variable domain, completed using reference TRBV19 and TRBJ1-1, is DGGITQSPKYLFRKEGQNVTLSCEQNLNHDAMYWYRQDPGQGLRLIYYSQIVNDFQKGDIAEGYSVSREKKESFPLTVTSAQKNPTAFYLCASSIAGLTGTEAFFGQGTRLTVV.

The chain recombines TRBV24-1 with TRBJ2-3, with D tentatively TRBD2 (7 bases). With 5 bases removed from V and 5 bases from J, the gap between germline ends came to 19 bases. This CDR3 region has 16 residues. Germline V gene lookup returns CDR1 KGHDR and CDR2 SFDVKD. CDR3 sequence (DNA): TGTGCCACCAGTGCCCCCAGCCCAGGGGAGGGAGATACGCAGTATTTT. Amino acids: CATSAPSPGEGDTQYF.

The chain has TRBV27 and TRBJ1-5; a possible D gene is TRBD1 (6 bases). V was trimmed by 5 bases and J by 0 bases, leaving 11 bases between them. CDR1 and CDR2 (germline): MNHEY, SMNVEV (reference sequence). The CDR3 has 15 amino acids. The CDR3: CASSLQGYSNQPQHF. The CDR3 coding sequence is TGTGCCAGCAGTCTACAGGGATATAGCAATCAGCCCCAGCATTTT.

The CDR3 is CAWSQAARGFPEAFF. CDR3 DNA sequence: TGTGCCTGGAGTCAAGCCGCCAGGGGTTTTCCGGAAGCTTTCTTT. The chain uses TRBV30 and TRBJ1-1, with D possibly being TRBD1 (6 bases). In germline, CDR1 is GTSNPN, CDR2 SVGIG (reference sequence). The CDR3 has 15 amino acids. Trimming took 2 bases from V and 8 from J, leaving 21 bases between them.

The V and J genes are TRBV5-6 and TRBJ1-2, with D perhaps TRBD1 (6 bases). CDR1 and CDR2 (germline): SGHDT, YYEEEE. The CDR3 extends over 15 amino acids. The V and J ends lost 3 bases and 4 bases respectively, with 16 bases between them. CDR3 loop: CASSSPGEGGYGYTF. The CDR3 bases are TGTGCCAGCAGCTCACCCGGGGAAGGGGGCTATGGCTACACCTTC.

The J gene is TRBJ2-5, the V gene TRBV5-6, with TRBD2 identical over 7 bases. The germline V gene has CDR1 SGHDT and CDR2 YYEEEE. The CDR3 extends over 14 amino acids. The V and J ends lost 3 bases and 2 bases, in that order; junction bases with no gene match: 4. Here the CDR3 DNA reads TGTGCCAGCAGCTGGGGAGGGCAGCAAGAGACCCAGTACTTC. Amino acid sequence: CASSWGGQQETQYF.

This clone was recorded once. The chain employs TRBV3-1 (or the pseudogene TRBV3-2) and TRBJ1-1, with 9 bases lining up with TRBD1. Germline CDR1 LGHDT, CDR2 YNNKEL (reference sequence). J lost 1 base, V lost 0 bases, and 6 bases had no gene match. This CDR3 is built from 17 residues. The chain's CDR3 is CASSQDPSDRGNTEAFF. CDR3 nucleotide sequence: TGTGCCAGCAGCCAAGATCCCTCGGACAGGGGGAACACTGAAGCTTTCTTT.